The 13 T cell receptor beta chains reported below all come from one sample, sequenced in a study of T cell clusters in autoimmune cytopenias. One tube held mixed TRB-A and TRB-B primer pools for touch-down PCR. TCRdb reprocessed the multiplex PCR reads, with one entry per CDR3 protein and no DNA. The sample's table shows roughly 1,900 distinct CDR3 sequences. TRB was amplified from approximately 230 ng of peripheral blood genomic DNA per sample. These same data were also listed under a study on T cell repertoires in aging, cancer and after chemotherapy.

Sequencing was performed on peripheral blood. All receptors derive from a human donor in good health.

The V gene is TRBV20-1, the J gene TRBJ1-3. The CDR3 is 13 amino acids. Germline-derived CDR1 and CDR2 are DFQATT and SNEGSKA (reference sequence). This CDR3 reads CSAIGPERNTIYF.

The chain recombines TRBV10-3 with TRBJ2-3; TCRdb's D call, TRBD2, is unchecked because there is no DNA. Germline CDR1 and CDR2: ENHRY and SYGVKD. This CDR3 is built from 16 residues. The CDR3 loop is CAISVGVAGGPDTQYF.

This clonotype is classed as medium-sized by frequency. V usage is TRBV6-1 and J usage is TRBJ2-3. Germline V gives CDR1 MNHNS, CDR2 SASEGT. CDR3 length: 16 amino acids. The CDR3 protein is CASSEFFRGGADTQYF.

V and J are TRBV18 and TRBJ2-7; the TCRdb D gene call, TRBD1, has no DNA to confirm it. The CDR3 spans 15 residues. The V gene's germline CDR1 is KGHSH and CDR2 LQKENI. The chain's CDR3 is CASSPTGTETYEQYF.

V usage is TRBV7-2 and J usage is TRBJ1-1; TCRdb's D call, TRBD1, is unchecked because there is no DNA. The germline V gene has CDR1 SGHTA and CDR2 FQGNSA. The CDR3 has 13 amino acids. Here the CDR3 reads CASSLVASREPFF.

This clonotype is labeled medium-sized (0.01 to 0.1%) based on frequency. The genes are TRBV4-3 and TRBJ1-2; with no DNA, the TCRdb D assignment of TRBD1 cannot be verified. The CDR3 is 14 amino acids. In germline, CDR1 is LGHNA, CDR2 YSLEER. CDR3 loop: CASSQDRGGRGYTF.

Judged by frequency, this clonotype is medium-sized. This sequence joins TRBV7-6 and TRBJ2-1; TCRdb proposes TRBD1, but this gene call is untestable without DNA. The CDR3 contains 14 residues. CDR1 and CDR2 from the germline V gene are SGHVS and FNYEAQ. This CDR3 is CASSTPGPFNEQFF.

CDR3 sequence: CSASGRGGAGYEQYF. The gene calls are TRBV20-1 and TRBJ2-7; TCRdb's D call of TRBD1 is untestable without DNA. The CDR3 spans 15 residues. Germline values: CDR1 DFQATT, CDR2 SNEGSKA (reference sequence).

The chain joins TRBV27 to TRBJ1-1. Per germline, CDR1 MNHEY and CDR2 SMNVEV (reference sequence). The CDR3 extends over 12 amino acids. The CDR3 sequence is CASSYMSGEALF.

By frequency, this clonotype is medium-sized (0.01 to 0.1%). V and J are TRBV6-5 and TRBJ1-2; the TRBD1 assignment by TCRdb is unverifiable without DNA. The length of the CDR3 is 11 residues. The V gene's germline CDR1 is MNHEY and CDR2 SVGAGI. This CDR3 is CASSAQAGYTF.

Measured by frequency, this clonotype is large. The chain combines TRBV27 with TRBJ2-2; without DNA, the TCRdb call of TRBD1 cannot be checked. CDR1 and CDR2 from the germline V gene are MNHEY and SMNVEV (reference sequence). CDR3 length: 13 amino acids. This chain's CDR3 is CASNQGGTGELFF.

The chain couples TRBV20-1 to TRBJ2-3; without DNA, the TCRdb call of TRBD2 cannot be checked. From germline, CDR1 is DFQATT and CDR2 SNEGSKA (reference sequence). The length of the CDR3 is 19 residues. The CDR3 sequence: CSARDTSATSGRGTDTQYF.

This clonotype registers medium-sized (0.01 to 0.1%) by frequency. V is TRBV5-1 and J is TRBJ2-5; the D call from TCRdb, TRBD2, cannot be confirmed without DNA. The CDR3 has 18 residues. Germline V CDR1 and CDR2: SGHRS, YFSETQ. CDR3 region: CASSAGLAGIPLQETQYF.